The present T cell receptor beta chain was sequenced within a study of PD-1 and CTLA-4 blockade in melanoma listed by TCRdb under 2021. Notes on the research overall: The study compared how PD-1 blockade and CTLA-4 blockade affected the melanoma-reactive CD8 T cell response in patients with melanoma.

Library preparation was by the immunoSEQ multiplex PCR assay. TCRdb obtained this table from immuneACCESS and retained in-frame rearrangements with V and J assigned. These tables miss some clones; where compared with another copy, unresolved V genes account for less than half of the shortfall, and the remainder is unexplained. This sample comprises tens of thousands of clones, around 93% of them detected only once. Jointly, the top ten make up about 8% of the sample. A word on this clone: Its recognized antigen is unknown. It has no much larger one-base neighbor in the sample; base qualities were not kept.

The CDR3 sequence holds 15 residues, the cysteine and phenylalanine included. Only the CDR3 region is kept as DNA, spanning 45 bases read in frame from base 1. Looking up the germline V gene (reference sequence) yields CDR1 MNHNY and CDR2 SVGAGI. V is reduced by 0 bases and J by 1 base, leaving a spacing of 10 bases between them. Recombination linked TRBV6-6 to TRBJ2-7; TRBD2 is a possible D gene, resting on 5 matching bases. The clonotype originates from a human donor with melanoma. The sample here was CD8+ T cells from peripheral blood, taken from a patient given anti-PD-1 treatment. The DNA sequence is TGTGCCAGCAGTTACTCGATCCGGGGTTCCTACGAGCAGTACTTC. It codes for CASSYSIRGSYEQYF.